These T cell receptor beta chains were read from a single sample in a study of blood T cell repertoires in COVID-19. TCRdb keeps only in-frame clones here, not all; method: immunoSEQ multiplex PCR. The top ten clones hold approximately 2% of a sample with about 170,000 clones, around 90% of them seen once. What was sequenced was peripheral blood. Receptors were obtained from a man aged 50 to 60 who had recovered from COVID-19. Both conserved end residues are part of each CDR3. Each record gives: J gene, V gene, D gene, clone size, CDR3 protein, CDR3 DNA. The D gene is left open where the match is weak. Not every row has a clone size; where given, it reads once, few, many or a size class.

j_gene: TRBJ2-5
v_gene: TRBV6-1
d_gene: -
abundance: -
CDR3aa: CASSDGRAGRETQYF
CDR3nt: TGTGCCAGCAGTGATGGGCGGGCCGGCCGAGAGACCCAGTACTTC

j_gene: TRBJ2-7
v_gene: TRBV14
d_gene: TRBD1
abundance: -
CDR3aa: CASSPQDRGQREQYF
CDR3nt: TGTGCCAGCAGCCCACAGGACAGGGGGCAAAGAGAGCAGTACTTC

j_gene: TRBJ2-3
v_gene: TRBV7-3
d_gene: TRBD2
abundance: -
CDR3aa: CASSERSGRAADTQYF
CDR3nt: TGTGCCAGCAGTGAAAGAAGCGGGAGGGCTGCAGATACGCAGTATTTT

j_gene: TRBJ1-2
v_gene: TRBV28
d_gene: -
abundance: -
CDR3aa: CASSILANYGYTF
CDR3nt: TGTGCCAGCAGTATACTTGCTAACTATGGCTACACCTTC

j_gene: TRBJ1-1
v_gene: TRBV2
d_gene: TRBD1
abundance: -
CDR3aa: CASSARTGVTEAFF
CDR3nt: TGTGCCAGCAGTGCGCGGACAGGGGTCACTGAAGCTTTCTTT

j_gene: TRBJ2-5
v_gene: TRBV27
d_gene: -
abundance: -
CDR3aa: CASSLRGGQETQYF
CDR3nt: TGTGCCAGCAGTTTAAGGGGAGGCCAAGAGACCCAGTACTTC

j_gene: TRBJ2-5
v_gene: TRBV7-2
d_gene: TRBD2
abundance: once
CDR3aa: CASSSGTSGRRGETQYF
CDR3nt: TGTGCCAGCAGCTCTGGGACTAGCGGGAGGAGGGGGGAGACCCAGTACTTC

j_gene: TRBJ2-3
v_gene: TRBV2
d_gene: TRBD2
abundance: -
CDR3aa: CASSSGRARATQYF
CDR3nt: TGTGCCAGCAGCAGCGGGAGGGCCAGGGCTACGCAGTATTTT

j_gene: TRBJ2-5
v_gene: TRBV29-1
d_gene: -
abundance: -
CDR3aa: CSATRETQYF
CDR3nt: TGCAGCGCCACGAGAGAGACCCAGTACTTC

j_gene: TRBJ2-1
v_gene: TRBV6-5
d_gene: -
abundance: -
CDR3aa: CASSYDRSSYNEQFF
CDR3nt: TGTGCCAGCAGTTACGACAGGAGCTCCTACAATGAGCAGTTCTTC

j_gene: TRBJ2-7
v_gene: TRBV7-6
d_gene: TRBD2
abundance: -
CDR3aa: CASSLGTSGGQRFEQYF
CDR3nt: TGTGCCAGCAGCCTCGGGACTAGCGGGGGCCAAAGGTTCGAGCAGTACTTC

j_gene: TRBJ2-1
v_gene: TRBV5-1
d_gene: TRBD2
abundance: -
CDR3aa: CASSTTGLAGMNEQFF
CDR3nt: TGCGCCAGCAGCACCACGGGACTAGCGGGGATGAATGAGCAGTTCTTC

j_gene: TRBJ2-7
v_gene: TRBV5-8
d_gene: TRBD2
abundance: -
CDR3aa: CASSSLAGVSEQYF
CDR3nt: TGTGCCAGCAGCTCCCTAGCGGGAGTAAGCGAGCAGTACTTC

j_gene: TRBJ1-5
v_gene: TRBV6-2/TRBV6-3
d_gene: -
abundance: few
CDR3aa: CASSSEHNQPQHF
CDR3nt: TGTGCCAGCAGTTCTGAGCACAATCAGCCCCAGCATTTT

j_gene: TRBJ2-3
v_gene: TRBV7-6
d_gene: TRBD1
abundance: -
CDR3aa: CASSDRVADTQYF
CDR3nt: TGTGCCAGCAGCGACAGGGTGGCAGATACGCAGTATTTT

j_gene: TRBJ1-5
v_gene: TRBV5-1
d_gene: -
abundance: -
CDR3aa: CASSLTGSNQPQHF
CDR3nt: TGCGCCAGCAGCTTGACAGGTAGCAATCAGCCCCAGCATTTT

j_gene: TRBJ2-7
v_gene: TRBV6-2/TRBV6-3
d_gene: TRBD2
abundance: few
CDR3aa: CASSYGLTSGKRAYEQYF
CDR3nt: TGTGCCAGCAGTTACGGGTTGACTAGCGGGAAGAGGGCCTACGAGCAGTACTTC

j_gene: TRBJ2-7
v_gene: TRBV7-2
d_gene: -
abundance: -
CDR3aa: CASSPSSTYEQYF
CDR3nt: TGTGCCAGCAGCCCATCCTCTACCTACGAGCAGTACTTC

j_gene: TRBJ2-3
v_gene: TRBV11-2
d_gene: TRBD2
abundance: once
CDR3aa: CASSYLAGGHTDTQYF
CDR3nt: TGTGCCAGCAGCTACTTAGCGGGGGGCCACACAGATACGCAGTATTTT

j_gene: TRBJ2-7
v_gene: TRBV24-1
d_gene: -
abundance: -
CDR3aa: CATSDLSVMSPCEQYF
CDR3nt: TGTGCCACCAGTGATTTGTCGGTCATGAGTCCCTGCGAGCAGTACTTC

j_gene: TRBJ2-7
v_gene: TRBV14
d_gene: -
abundance: -
CDR3aa: CASSQDRGPYKEQYF
CDR3nt: TGTGCCAGCAGCCAAGATAGAGGCCCCTACAAGGAGCAGTACTTC

j_gene: TRBJ1-5
v_gene: TRBV2
d_gene: -
abundance: few
CDR3aa: CASSEAIGGNQPQHF
CDR3nt: TGTGCCAGCAGTGAAGCTATTGGAGGCAATCAGCCCCAGCATTTT